This T cell receptor beta chain comes out of a study of cytomegalovirus exposure and HLA in healthy donors. Whole-study context: An early data release held 80 million or so unique TCRs from HLA-typed donors. Whole-study findings and limits: Reportedly, diagnosis of cytomegalovirus status by the classifier showed high specificity and sensitivity.

Primers for the PCR totalled 60 Vbeta and 13 Jbeta. TCRdb keeps only in-frame clones here, not all; method: immunoSEQ multiplex PCR. The sample records a few hundred thousand clones, 60% to 80% being singletons. This clone was seen more than once but under ten times. The antigen is unknown. Sequencing was done on a sample of PBMCs. This receptor was taken from a man aged 18 to 29 in good health and CMV-seronegative.

DNA of the CDR3: TGTGCCAGCTCATCCCGAATGACAGACATGAACACTGAAGCTTTCTTT. Residues: CASSSRMTDMNTEAFF. This chain uses TRBV18 with TRBJ1-1; the D gene is possibly TRBD1 (5 bases). Looked up from germline, CDR1 is KGHSH and CDR2 is LQKENI. The CDR3 sequence is 16 residues long. The germline V and J ends were trimmed by 5 bases and 0 bases, with 16 bases remaining between them.